What follows are 27 T cell receptor beta chains derived from one specimen sequenced in a study of blood T cell repertoires in COVID-19. Here immunoSEQ multiplex PCR was the method, and the copy in TCRdb shows in-frame clones only, minus some. The sample records about 180,000 clones, approximately 89% being singletons. Sample: PBMCs or T cells enriched from blood (not recorded which). These TCRs come from a man aged 35 to 55 who had recovered from COVID-19.

The CDR3 DNA follows: TGTGCCAGCAGACGTGCGTTGGAGCCCCTCCAGCAGTACTTC. Residues: CASRRALEPLQQYF. The chain has TRBV2 and TRBJ2-7; D is undetermined. Trimming removed 6 bases from V and 8 bases from J, with 20 bases in between. This CDR3 region has 14 residues. CDR1 is SNHLY and CDR2 is FYNNEI in the germline V gene.

J is TRBJ1-4 and V is TRBV7-9; 7 bases fit TRBD1. J lost 2 bases, V lost 3 bases, and 3 bases had no gene match. The CDR3 covers 15 residues. Germline V gene data show CDR1 as SEHNR and CDR2 as FQNEAQ (reference sequence). CDR3 DNA sequence: TGTGCCAGCAGCTTGGAGACAGGGACTAATGAAAAACTGTTTTTT. Its protein product is CASSLETGTNEKLFF.

The chain is built from TRBV5-1 and TRBJ2-1; D is ambiguous. This CDR3 has 11 residues. Trimming removed 6 bases at V and 7 bases at J, with 8 bases between. The germline V gene encodes CDR1 SGHRS and CDR2 YFSETQ. The CDR3 nucleotides read TGCGCCAGCACCCTGTCTAATGAGCAGTTCTTC. Amino acids: CASTLSNEQFF.

This chain links TRBV28 with TRBJ1-4; TRBD1 might be the D (6 bases). The CDR3 covers 14 residues. Trimming left V 7 bases short and J 8 bases short, with 17 bases between. Germline CDR1 is MDHEN and CDR2 is SYDVKM. CDR3 nucleotides: TGTGCCAGCAATGACAGGAGGTATGGGGAAAAACTGTTTTTT. Translated, it gives CASNDRRYGEKLFF.

Worth noting for this clone: This sample also contains other DNA sequences that code for the same CDR3. The chain carries TRBV29-1 and TRBJ2-7; 8 bases match TRBD1. Germline V gives CDR1 SQVTM, CDR2 ANQGSEA. The CDR3 extends over 12 amino acids. Losses at the gene ends were 6 bases for V and 1 base for J; bases not matched to a gene: 2. The CDR3 sequence: CSVRTGSYEQYF. The CDR3 nucleotides read TGCAGCGTGAGGACAGGGTCCTACGAGCAGTACTTC.

J is TRBJ1-3 and V is TRBV7-9, with D tentatively TRBD1 (6 bases). Germline V gives CDR1 SEHNR, CDR2 FQNEAQ (reference sequence). With 4 bases removed from V and 0 bases from J, the gap between germline ends came to 13 bases. The CDR3 extends over 16 amino acids. The CDR3 loop is CASSSPDRFSGNTIYF. CDR3 coding DNA: TGTGCCAGCAGCTCCCCAGACAGGTTCTCTGGAAACACCATATATTTT.

The rearrangement links TRBV27 to TRBJ1-5; 8 positions agree with TRBD1. The trim removed 4 bases at V and 4 bases at J, leaving 6 bases unmatched. Looked up from germline, CDR1 is MNHEY and CDR2 is SMNVEV (reference sequence). The CDR3 extends over 15 amino acids. CDR3 DNA sequence: TGTGCCAGCAGTTGGACAGGGCGGGAAAATCAGCCCCAGCATTTT. Its protein product is CASSWTGRENQPQHF.

This chain joins TRBV9 and TRBJ2-1, with 9 bases lining up with TRBD2. Germline-derived CDR1 and CDR2 are SGDLS and YYNGEE. With V trimmed by 3 bases and J by 4 bases, 8 bases remained unmatched. The CDR3 has 16 amino acids. The CDR3 bases are TGTGCCAGCAGCGCCGAGGGACTAGCCTGGTACAATGAGCAGTTCTTC. Its protein product is CASSAEGLAWYNEQFF. The whole variable domain, remainder taken from reference TRBV9 and TRBJ2-1, is DSGVTQTPKHLITATGQRVTLRCSPRSGDLSVYWYQQSLDQGLQFLIQYYNGEERAKGNILERFSAQQFPDLHSELNLSSLELGDSALYFCASSAEGLAWYNEQFFGPGTRLTVL.

This sequence joins TRBV5-6 and TRBJ1-5, with 7 positions matching TRBD1. Germline trimming cut 0 bases from V and 6 bases from J; bases unmatched to any gene: 3. In germline, CDR1 is SGHDT, CDR2 YYEEEE. The CDR3 runs to 14 residues. Here the CDR3 DNA reads TGTGCCAGCAGCTTGGCAGGGGGTACTCAGCCCCAGCATTTT. Its translation is CASSLAGGTQPQHF.

In DNA form, the CDR3 reads TGTGCCATGAGAGACAGGGGGCGAGAGAATGAGCAGTTCTTC. This encodes CAMRDRGRENEQFF. The chain uses TRBV10-3 and TRBJ2-1, with 10 positions matching TRBD1. The CDR3 is 14 amino acids. Germline loops: CDR1 ENHRY, CDR2 SYGVKD. Trimming cost V 9 bases and J 7 bases; bases outside gene matches: 9.

The CDR3 nucleotides are TGTGCCAGCTCACGGGAGCCAGAAGGCTATGGCTACACCTTC. Protein: CASSREPEGYGYTF. The rearrangement joins TRBV18 to TRBJ1-2; D not certain. The CDR3 contains 14 residues. V lost 4 bases and J lost 4, with 13 bases in between. From germline, CDR1 is KGHSH and CDR2 LQKENI.

J is TRBJ1-1 and V is TRBV5-1, with D perhaps TRBD1 (5 bases). CDR1 SGHRS and CDR2 YFSETQ come from the germline V gene. This CDR3 has 16 amino acids. V was shortened by 3 bases and J by 3 bases, with 18 bases between the two germline ends. In DNA form, the CDR3 reads TGCGCCAGCAGCTCTCAACCCGTGGACACTCACACTGAAGCTTTCTTT. This codes for CASSSQPVDTHTEAFF.

The rearrangement links TRBV5-5 to TRBJ1-2; 7 positions match TRBD1. The CDR3 length is 15 residues. J was trimmed by 1 base and V by 5 bases; bases with no gene match: 8. The germline V gene has CDR1 SGHKS and CDR2 YYEKEE (reference sequence). This CDR3 reads CASSLQGLYNYGYTF. CDR3 DNA: TGTGCCAGCAGTTTACAGGGGTTATATAACTATGGCTACACCTTC.

The chain combines TRBV7-8 with TRBJ1-3; unclear D gene. Germline V gives CDR1 SGHVS, CDR2 FQNEAQ. Trimming stripped 2 bases from V and 4 bases from J, with 18 bases between. The CDR3 consists of 17 residues. CDR3 residues: CASSLSRQTMVGNTIYF. The CDR3, as DNA: TGTGCCAGCAGCTTATCCCGTCAGACAATGGTGGGAAACACCATATATTTT.

This clone has just a few counts. The chain links TRBV2 to TRBJ1-1, with no clear D. Trimming pared 4 bases from V and 4 bases from J, leaving 10 bases between. The CDR3 length is 13 residues. Per germline, CDR1 SNHLY and CDR2 FYNNEI. The CDR3 region is CASSVWRSTEAFF. The CDR3 DNA is TGTGCCAGCAGTGTTTGGAGGAGCACTGAAGCTTTCTTT.

This chain joins TRBV11-2 and TRBJ1-2, with TRBD1 as a possible D gene (6 bases). Germline lookup yields CDR1 SGHAT and CDR2 FQNNGV. Trimming removed 5 bases from V and 2 bases from J, with 18 bases in between. The CDR3 is 16 residues long. The CDR3 nucleotides read TGTGCCAGCAGCCCAATTCAGGGGAATCCCAACTATGGCTACACCTTC. Translation: CASSPIQGNPNYGYTF.

This rearrangement joins TRBV28 to TRBJ2-6; no definite D call. Trimming left V 5 bases short and J 8 bases short, with 10 bases between. CDR1 is MDHEN, CDR2 SYDVKM, per germline. CDR3 length: 13 residues. This CDR3 reads CASSQTVPNVLTF. The CDR3, as DNA: TGTGCCAGCAGTCAAACAGTCCCCAACGTCCTGACTTTC.

CDR3 protein: CASSVAGRGEEKLFF. The CDR3 DNA sequence: TGTGCCAGCAGCGTAGCCGGGAGGGGAGAGGAAAAACTGTTTTTT. The chain carries TRBV9 and TRBJ1-4, with TRBD1 as a possible D gene (5 bases). The V gene's germline CDR1 is SGDLS and CDR2 YYNGEE. Trimming removed 0 bases from V and 8 bases from J, with 14 bases in between. This CDR3 comprises 15 residues. The full variable domain, with the rest looked up from reference TRBV9 and TRBJ1-4, is DSGVTQTPKHLITATGQRVTLRCSPRSGDLSVYWYQQSLDQGLQFLIQYYNGEERAKGNILERFSAQQFPDLHSELNLSSLELGDSALYFCASSVAGRGEEKLFFGSGTQLSVL.

The chain is built from TRBV11-2 and TRBJ2-7, with D possibly TRBD2 on 6 matching bases. The V gene's germline CDR1 is SGHAT and CDR2 FQNNGV. The germline V and J ends were trimmed by 1 base and 0 bases, with 16 bases remaining between them. CDR3 length equals 17 residues. This chain's CDR3 is CASSLVGLFTNSYEQYF. The CDR3 coding sequence is TGTGCCAGCAGCTTAGTTGGACTATTTACTAACTCCTACGAGCAGTACTTC.

Here the CDR3 reads CASSQDPGGKNGYTF. CDR3 DNA: TGTGCCAGCAGCCAAGACCCAGGGGGGAAAAATGGCTACACCTTC. The rearrangement uses TRBV3-1 (or the pseudogene TRBV3-2) and TRBJ1-2; 7 bases align to TRBD1. CDR1 and CDR2 from the germline V gene are LGHDT and YNNKEL (reference sequence). This CDR3 has 15 amino acids. The junction had 7 bases not matched to a gene; V was cut back by 0 bases and J by 6 bases.

This clone has just one count. Here the CDR3 reads CASSPQSSGNTIYF. The CDR3, as DNA: TGCGCCAGCAGCCCACAGAGCTCTGGAAACACCATATATTTT. This chain links TRBV5-1 with TRBJ1-3; D call uncertain. Deletions cut 4 bases from V and 0 bases from J, with 8 bases between. CDR1 and CDR2 from the germline V gene are SGHRS and YFSETQ. There are 14 residues in the CDR3.

The genes are TRBV5-6 and TRBJ1-4; 7 bases map to TRBD1. The CDR3 has 16 residues. V shed 0 bases and J 7 bases; nucleotides not matched to a gene: 9. Germline V gene sequence: CDR1 SGHDT, CDR2 YYEEEE. CDR3 region: CASSLGLQGKTEKLFF. CDR3 nucleotides: TGTGCCAGCAGCTTGGGTTTACAGGGGAAAACTGAAAAACTGTTTTTT.

The rearrangement links TRBV5-1 to TRBJ2-7; 16 positions agree with TRBD2. V was pared by 1 base and J by 2 bases, with 6 bases of the junction left unmatched. The CDR3 is 18 residues long. CDR1 is SGHRS, CDR2 YFSETQ, per germline. The CDR3: CASSLLGTSGRGTYEQYF. The CDR3 region has the DNA TGCGCCAGCAGCTTGTTGGGGACTAGCGGGAGGGGAACCTACGAGCAGTACTTC.

A note on this clone: At one end, the junction sequence differs from germline, possibly due to a read error. V gene TRBV7-7 combines with J gene TRBJ2-5, with 7 nucleotides matching TRBD1. The CDR3 has 15 residues. Germline V gives CDR1 SSHAT, CDR2 FNYEAQ (reference sequence). CDR3 nucleotides: TGTGCTAGCAGTCACAGACAGGGTACGGGAGAGACCCAGTACTTC. Its protein is CASSHRQGTGETQYF.

CDR3: CASSLTMQASGYNEQFF. The CDR3 nucleotides are TGTGCCAGCAGCTTGACTATGCAGGCTAGCGGTTACAATGAGCAGTTCTTC. The chain couples TRBV5-4 to TRBJ2-1; TRBD2 agrees at 7 bases. The CDR3 consists of 17 residues. Germline V gene sequence: CDR1 SGHNT, CDR2 YYREEE (reference sequence). Unmatched junction bases numbered 11, after V lost 1 base and J lost 4 bases.

The CDR3 coding sequence is TGTGCCAGCAGGGATTCCCGACAGGGGAATCAGCCCCAGCATTTT. Protein sequence: CASRDSRQGNQPQHF. This chain connects TRBV25-1 to TRBJ1-5; TRBD1 aligns across 8 bases. After removal of 6 bases from V and 4 bases from J, the junction contained 8 bases not matched to a gene. CDR1 is MGHDK, CDR2 SYGVNS, per germline. The CDR3 covers 15 residues.

V usage is TRBV18 and J usage is TRBJ1-5; no definite D call. This CDR3 is built from 12 residues. The germline V gene encodes CDR1 KGHSH and CDR2 LQKENI. V was shortened by 4 bases and J by 5 bases, with 6 bases between the two germline ends. The DNA for the CDR3 is TGTGCCAGCTCACGCTACGATCAGCCCCAGCATTTT. Its translation is CASSRYDQPQHF.